Described below is a single T cell receptor (beta chain) sequence and its context. This sample is part of a study of graft-versus-host responses after intestinal transplantation. Clones were sequenced by immunoSEQ multiplex PCR, and TCRdb holds only the in-frame ones, with some missing. The sample comprises about 69,000 clones, roughly 89% of which are singletons, and 6.7% rests with the top ten. Per germline, CDR1 MGHRA and CDR2 YSYEKL. V was pared by 3 bases and J by 2 bases, with 20 bases between. This CDR3 contains 17 residues. Sequenced here: bone marrow, sampled approximately 740 days after intestinal transplantation. The rearrangement uses TRBV4-1 and TRBJ2-7; the D gene is possibly TRBD1 (6 bases). The TCR originated in a human patient who received an intestinal transplant, so some T cells may come from the graft donor. The CDR3 nucleotides read TGCGCCAGCAGCCACTCTCTAACACCCAGGGGCCCCTACGAGCAGTACTTC. Translated, it gives CASSHSLTPRGPYEQYF.